Sequencing of this T cell receptor beta chain was carried out in a study of T-cell memory formation after mild COVID-19. Study-wide context: Across donors, TCR clusters were largely donor specific.

Points on this clonotype: What it binds is unknown.

Via MiXCR, TCRdb re-called the 5' RACE reads, giving one row per CDR3 protein. The repertoire consists of about 600,000 distinct CDR3 sequences, with less than 25% occurring once and the leading ten covering roughly 8.1%. CDR3 length equals 16 residues. Germline values: CDR1 SGHAT, CDR2 FQNNGV. Trimming removed 5 bases from V and 5 bases from J; junction bases left unmatched: 9. Study conclusions and caveats: Day 15 to 85 contracting clones showed balanced CD4/CD8; day 15 to 37 expanders favored CD4+. Pre-infection memory already had some responding clones, implying cross-reactive memory joined. CD8+ contracting clones occupied EMRA, while CD4+ ones occupied mainly CM and EM.

The TCR originated in an adult woman who had mild COVID-19 (a few samples of this study predate the infection). Cell type and time point are not known. The genes are TRBV11-2 and TRBJ2-5; 12 bases map to TRBD2. Sequenced sample: PBMCs or a T cell subset sorted from them (not recorded which). DNA of the CDR3: TGTGCCAGCAGCCGAGGGGTACTAGCGGGGGGCGAGACCCAGTACTTC. This translates into CASSRGVLAGGETQYF.